The 9 T cell receptor beta chains reported below all come from one sample, sequenced in a study of blood T cell repertoires in COVID-19. Sequenced by immunoSEQ multiplex PCR; TCRdb stores in-frame clones only, minus some. The table lists 200,000 to 250,000 clones, about 90% of them singletons, with roughly 16% in the top ten. The material sequenced was PBMCs or T cells enriched from blood (not recorded which). Receptors were obtained from a man aged 30-40 years who had been exposed to COVID-19.

This rearrangement joins TRBV6-5 to TRBJ1-3, with TRBD1 as a possible D gene (6 bases). CDR3 length: 15 amino acids. The germline V and J ends were trimmed by 6 bases and 4 bases, with 16 bases remaining between them. Germline V gene lookup returns CDR1 MNHEY and CDR2 SVGAGI. The CDR3 nucleotides read TGTGCCAGCAGACCCAGGGGCGGCTACGGAAACACCATATATTTT. It is translated as CASRPRGGYGNTIYF.

The V and J genes are TRBV7-9 and TRBJ2-1; TRBD2 agrees at 8 bases. The junction had 8 bases not matched to a gene; V was cut back by 3 bases and J by 7 bases. CDR1 is SEHNR and CDR2 is FQNEAQ in the germline V gene (reference sequence). This CDR3 contains 15 residues. The CDR3 sequence is CASSFGWREANEQFF. The CDR3 DNA reads as TGTGCCAGCAGCTTCGGTTGGCGGGAGGCAAATGAGCAGTTCTTC.

The chain combines TRBV29-1 with TRBJ2-1; TRBD1 matches at 12 bases. CDR1 is SQVTM and CDR2 is ANQGSEA in the germline V gene. V gave up 3 bases and J gave up 9 bases; unmatched junction bases: 6. The CDR3 covers 14 residues. CDR3 in amino acids: CSVEGQGAEGEQFF. The DNA for the CDR3 is TGCAGCGTTGAGGGACAGGGGGCGGAGGGTGAGCAGTTCTTC.

The rearrangement joins TRBV10-1 to TRBJ2-1, with TRBD2 matching over 7 bases. The germline V gene has CDR1 WNHNN and CDR2 SYGVQD (reference sequence). With 6 bases clipped from V and 5 bases from J, the junction kept 10 bases outside the gene matches. The CDR3 is made up of 15 amino acids. In DNA, the CDR3 is TGCGCCAGCAGCACTAGCGACAGAATGGACAATGAGCAGTTCTTC. Its translation: CASSTSDRMDNEQFF.

The chain joins TRBV2 to TRBJ1-2; TRBD1 might be the D (5 bases). Trimming cost V 4 bases and J 8 bases, with 14 bases left between them. This CDR3 is 13 amino acids long. The germline V gene encodes CDR1 SNHLY and CDR2 FYNNEI. The CDR3 region is CASSALQGGGYTF. The CDR3 DNA reads TGTGCCAGCAGTGCGCTGCAGGGTGGCGGCTACACCTTC.

The chain recombines TRBV27 with TRBJ2-7, with 9 bases identical to TRBD2. Trimming at V came to 2 bases and at J to 3 bases, leaving 8 bases not matched to a gene. In germline, CDR1 is MNHEY, CDR2 SMNVEV (reference sequence). This CDR3 is 16 amino acids long. CDR3 loop: CASSLEKRGEIYEQYF. The CDR3, as DNA: TGTGCCAGCAGTTTAGAAAAGCGGGGGGAAATCTACGAGCAGTACTTC.

The rearrangement joins TRBV5-1 to TRBJ2-1; 8 nucleotides match TRBD2. Germline values: CDR1 SGHRS, CDR2 YFSETQ. The CDR3 covers 15 residues. The trim removed 3 bases at V and 3 bases at J, leaving 5 bases unmatched. The CDR3 loop is CASSSGLVGYNEQFF. The DNA of the CDR3 is TGCGCCAGCAGCTCGGGACTAGTTGGCTACAATGAGCAGTTCTTC.

V gene TRBV27 combines with J gene TRBJ2-7; maybe TRBD2 (7 bases). This CDR3 region has 15 residues. CDR1 and CDR2 (germline): MNHEY, SMNVEV (reference sequence). Trimming shortened V by 6 bases and J by 3 bases, and 18 bases separated the two germline ends. Here the CDR3 reads CASSQGGGHYYEQYF. The CDR3 nucleotides are TGTGCCAGCAGCCAAGGGGGGGGACATTACTACGAGCAGTACTTC.

Only one count was recorded for this clone. The V gene is TRBV3-1 (or the pseudogene TRBV3-2), the J gene TRBJ2-5; D remains unclear. This CDR3 contains 14 residues. Germline assignment: CDR1 LGHDT and CDR2 YNNKEL (reference sequence). V was clipped by 0 bases and J by 2 bases, with 7 bases between them. The CDR3 spells CASSQDPQQETQYF. Here the CDR3 DNA reads TGTGCCAGCAGCCAAGACCCCCAACAAGAGACCCAGTACTTC.